The 8 T cell receptor beta chains listed next were all sequenced from one sample in a study of blood T cell repertoires in COVID-19. Clones were read by immunoSEQ multiplex PCR, and TCRdb kept only the in-frame ones, dropping some. This table holds around 200,000 clones, around four fifths found once. Sequenced material: peripheral blood. These receptors were obtained from a woman aged 40 to 50 with COVID-19, enrolled during active disease.

This clone was detected once. The chain recombines TRBV4-1 with TRBJ2-1; 13 nucleotides agree with TRBD2. Germline CDR1 and CDR2: MGHRA and YSYEKL. The CDR3 consists of 16 residues. J lost 10 bases, V lost 4 bases, and 10 bases had no gene match. The CDR3 nucleotides are TGCGCCAGCAGCCGAGAAGGGACTAGCGGGATGGGGGAGCAGTTCTTC. Its translation is CASSREGTSGMGEQFF.

For the CDR3, the DNA is TGCAGCGTGCCCAGGGGGCGGGAGACCCAGTACTTC. Its translation is CSVPRGRETQYF. The V call is TRBV29-1, the J call TRBJ2-5; 8 bases are shared with TRBD1. The ends lost 6 bases at V and 5 bases at J; junction bases unmatched: 5. Germline CDR1 is SQVTM and CDR2 is ANQGSEA. This CDR3 is 12 amino acids long.

The chain combines TRBV5-1 with TRBJ2-3; 12 positions match TRBD2. Losses at the gene ends were 4 bases for V and 0 bases for J; bases not matched to a gene: 15. CDR1 is SGHRS and CDR2 is YFSETQ in the germline V gene. This CDR3 spans 20 amino acids. This CDR3 is CASSQLGASGRAPSTDTQYF. CDR3 DNA: TGCGCCAGCAGCCAGTTGGGGGCTAGCGGGAGGGCCCCTAGCACAGATACGCAGTATTTT.

The V and J genes are TRBV5-6 and TRBJ2-5; no reliable D call. The germline V gene encodes CDR1 SGHDT and CDR2 YYEEEE. CDR3 length equals 15 residues. Trimming took 0 bases from V and 4 from J, leaving 13 bases between them. The CDR3 bases are TGTGCCAGCAGCTTGGAAGGTAGTTCGGGAGAGACCCAGTACTTC. It is translated as CASSLEGSSGETQYF.

This clone was picked up one time. The rearrangement links TRBV7-2 to TRBJ2-7, with a possible D match to TRBD2 (6 bases). This CDR3 spans 13 amino acids. Germline values: CDR1 SGHTA, CDR2 FQGNSA. Trimming removed 6 bases from V and 3 bases from J, with 12 bases in between. This CDR3 is CASRRGSFYEQYF. CDR3 DNA sequence: TGTGCCAGCAGACGGGGGTCCTTCTACGAGCAGTACTTC.

The J gene is TRBJ1-5, the V gene TRBV19; D is unclear. The CDR3 is made up of 13 amino acids. Germline values: CDR1 LNHDA, CDR2 SQIVND (reference sequence). V lost 3 bases, J lost 3 bases, and 6 bases lay in between. The CDR3 loop reads CASSISSNQPQHF. The CDR3 region has the DNA TGTGCCAGTAGTATCAGTTCCAATCAGCCCCAGCATTTT.

This clone has a single count. The genes are TRBV6-5 and TRBJ1-1, with D possibly TRBD1 on 5 matching bases. Trimming took 2 bases from V and 8 from J, leaving 6 bases between them. The germline gives CDR1 MNHEY, CDR2 SVGAGI. The CDR3 extends over 11 amino acids. For the CDR3, the DNA is TGTGCCAGCAGTTACGGACAAGAAGCTTTCTTT. Translating gives CASSYGQEAFF.

V gene TRBV9 combines with J gene TRBJ1-2; TRBD1 is a possible D gene (5 bases). CDR1 SGDLS and CDR2 YYNGEE come from the germline V gene. The ends were cut back, 4 bases at V and 3 bases at J, with 13 bases in the middle. The CDR3 has 14 amino acids. The DNA of the CDR3 is TGTGCCAGCAGCACAGGTTTACAGGACTATGGCTACACCTTC. It encodes CASSTGLQDYGYTF. The variable domain in full, completed from reference TRBV9 and TRBJ1-2, reads DSGVTQTPKHLITATGQRVTLRCSPRSGDLSVYWYQQSLDQGLQFLIQYYNGEERAKGNILERFSAQQFPDLHSELNLSSLELGDSALYFCASSTGLQDYGYTFGSGTRLTVV.